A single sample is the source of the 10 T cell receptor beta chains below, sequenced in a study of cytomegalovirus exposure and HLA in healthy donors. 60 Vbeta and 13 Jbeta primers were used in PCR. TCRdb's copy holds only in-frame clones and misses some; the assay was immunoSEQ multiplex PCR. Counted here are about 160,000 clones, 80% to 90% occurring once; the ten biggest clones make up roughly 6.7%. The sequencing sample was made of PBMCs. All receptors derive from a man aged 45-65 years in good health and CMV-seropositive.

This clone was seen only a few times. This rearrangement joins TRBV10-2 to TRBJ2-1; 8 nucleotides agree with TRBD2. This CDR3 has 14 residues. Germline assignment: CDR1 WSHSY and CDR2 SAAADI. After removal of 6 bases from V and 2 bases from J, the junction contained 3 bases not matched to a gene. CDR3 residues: CASRLAGTYNEQFF. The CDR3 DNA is TGCGCCAGCAGGCTAGCGGGTACCTACAATGAGCAGTTCTTC.

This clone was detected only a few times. DNA for the CDR3: TGTGCCAGCAGCGTCGGACAGTCCTATGGCTACACCTTC. Protein sequence: CASSVGQSYGYTF. The chain has TRBV9 and TRBJ1-2; D is perhaps TRBD1 (6 bases). In germline, CDR1 is SGDLS, CDR2 YYNGEE. Trimming cost V 2 bases and J 4 bases, with 9 bases left between them. This CDR3 spans 13 amino acids. The full variable domain, completed using reference TRBV9 and TRBJ1-2, is DSGVTQTPKHLITATGQRVTLRCSPRSGDLSVYWYQQSLDQGLQFLIQYYNGEERAKGNILERFSAQQFPDLHSELNLSSLELGDSALYFCASSVGQSYGYTFGSGTRLTVV.

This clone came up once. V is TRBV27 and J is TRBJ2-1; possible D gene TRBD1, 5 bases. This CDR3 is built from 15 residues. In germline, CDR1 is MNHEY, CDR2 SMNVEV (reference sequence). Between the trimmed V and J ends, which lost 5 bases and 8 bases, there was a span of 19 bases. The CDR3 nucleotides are TGTGCCAGCAGTCGGCAAGCCCTTAAGGGGTATGAGCAGTTCTTC. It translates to CASSRQALKGYEQFF.

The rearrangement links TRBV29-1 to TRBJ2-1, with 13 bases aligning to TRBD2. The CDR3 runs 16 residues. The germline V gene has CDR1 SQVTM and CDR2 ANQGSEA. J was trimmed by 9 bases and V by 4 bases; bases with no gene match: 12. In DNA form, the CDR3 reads TGCAGCGTTGGGGGACTAGCGGGATCAAGTGGGGGTGAGCAGTTCTTC. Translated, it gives CSVGGLAGSSGGEQFF.

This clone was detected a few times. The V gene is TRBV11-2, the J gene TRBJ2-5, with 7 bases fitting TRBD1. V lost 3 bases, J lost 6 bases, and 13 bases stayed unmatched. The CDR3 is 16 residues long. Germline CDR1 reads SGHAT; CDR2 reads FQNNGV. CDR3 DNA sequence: TGTGCCAGCAGCTTCGGGCGGCTAGCACAGGGGAAGACCCAGTACTTC. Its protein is CASSFGRLAQGKTQYF.

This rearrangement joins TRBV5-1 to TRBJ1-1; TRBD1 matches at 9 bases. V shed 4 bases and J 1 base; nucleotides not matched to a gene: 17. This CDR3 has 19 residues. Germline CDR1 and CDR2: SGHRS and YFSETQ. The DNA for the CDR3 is TGCGCCAGCAGCCCTGAGGGGGTAACAGGGGGCCGGTCGAACACTGAAGCTTTCTTT. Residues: CASSPEGVTGGRSNTEAFF.

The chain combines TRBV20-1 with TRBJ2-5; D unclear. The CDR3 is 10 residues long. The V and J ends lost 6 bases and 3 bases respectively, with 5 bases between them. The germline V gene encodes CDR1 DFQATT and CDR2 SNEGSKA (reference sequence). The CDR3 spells CSAQKETQYF. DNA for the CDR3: TGCAGTGCCCAAAAAGAGACCCAGTACTTC.

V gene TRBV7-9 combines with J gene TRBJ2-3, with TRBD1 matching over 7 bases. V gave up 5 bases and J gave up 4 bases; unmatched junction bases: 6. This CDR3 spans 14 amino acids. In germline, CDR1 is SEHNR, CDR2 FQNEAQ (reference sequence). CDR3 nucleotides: TGTGCCAGCAGCCACGACAGGGTGGCAGATACGCAGTATTTT. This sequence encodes CASSHDRVADTQYF.

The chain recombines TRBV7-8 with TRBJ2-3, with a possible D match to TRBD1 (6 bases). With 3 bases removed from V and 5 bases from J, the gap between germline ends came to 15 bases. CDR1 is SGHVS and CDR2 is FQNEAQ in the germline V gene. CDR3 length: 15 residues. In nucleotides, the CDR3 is TGTGCCAGCAGCTTCCGAGGGACACTGAGAGATACGCAGTATTTT. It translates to CASSFRGTLRDTQYF.

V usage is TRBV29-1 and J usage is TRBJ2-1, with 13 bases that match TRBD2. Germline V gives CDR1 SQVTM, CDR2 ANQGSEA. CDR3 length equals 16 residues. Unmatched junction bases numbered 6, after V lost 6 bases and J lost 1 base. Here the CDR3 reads CSVGLAGEGSYNEQFF. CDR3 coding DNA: TGCAGCGTCGGACTAGCGGGAGAAGGTTCCTACAATGAGCAGTTCTTC.